Shown below are 23 T cell receptor beta chains from a single sample sequenced in a study of OX40 agonist ivuxolimab in advanced cancers. The repertoire was sequenced with immunoSEQ multiplex PCR; TCRdb's copy has only in-frame clones and lacks some. Among roughly 48,000 clones listed, approximately 85% were seen once. The source material was CD4+ or CD8+ T cells sorted from blood, sampled in a trial of the OX40 agonist ivuxolimab. Receptors were obtained from an adult with an advanced solid tumor such as melanoma, head and neck, liver or kidney cancer.

This clone was counted a few times. The V gene is TRBV28, the J gene TRBJ1-2; 8 bases match TRBD1. CDR3 length equals 17 residues. The trim removed 4 bases at V and 0 bases at J, leaving 10 bases unmatched. Germline lookup yields CDR1 MDHEN and CDR2 SYDVKM. CDR3 region: CASSWGTDRGTNYGYTF. The DNA for the CDR3 is TGTGCCAGCAGTTGGGGCACAGACAGGGGAACTAACTATGGCTACACCTTC.

V and J are TRBV7-2 and TRBJ2-1; TRBD2 agrees at 7 bases. J was trimmed by 1 base and V by 1 base; bases with no gene match: 7. CDR1 is SGHTA, CDR2 FQGNSA, per germline. This CDR3 contains 17 residues. CDR3 bases: TGTGCCAGCAGCTTAGTTCGAGCGGGGTTGTCCTACAATGAGCAGTTCTTC. It specifies CASSLVRAGLSYNEQFF.

This chain links TRBV27 with TRBJ1-2; D remains ambiguous. From germline, CDR1 is MNHEY and CDR2 SMNVEV (reference sequence). With 2 bases removed from V and 4 bases from J, the gap between germline ends came to 14 bases. CDR3 length: 15 residues. The DNA of the CDR3 is TGTGCCAGCAGTTTAAAGGAGGGCCCAAGCTATGGCTACACCTTC. Translating it yields CASSLKEGPSYGYTF.

Only one count was recorded for this clone. The chain carries TRBV5-6 and TRBJ2-3; TRBD1 is a possible D gene (6 bases). This CDR3 is built from 17 residues. Germline V CDR1 and CDR2: SGHDT, YYEEEE. V shed 4 bases and J shed 4 bases, with 22 bases lying between them. The CDR3 is CASSHRQVPVGADTQYF. CDR3 nucleotide sequence: TGTGCCAGCAGCCACCGACAGGTCCCCGTCGGGGCAGATACGCAGTATTTT.

V usage is TRBV7-2 and J usage is TRBJ2-2, with D perhaps matching TRBD1 (7 bases). Germline CDR1 SGHTA, CDR2 FQGNSA. The CDR3 totals 16 residues. V lost 8 bases to trimming and J lost 3 bases, with 19 bases between them. CDR3 amino acids: CASPLEGATYTGELFF. The CDR3 DNA reads TGTGCCAGCCCCTTGGAGGGGGCGACTTACACCGGGGAGCTGTTTTTT. Based on the CDR3 plus reference TRBV7-2 and TRBJ2-2, the full variable domain is GAGVSQSPSNKVTEKGKDVELRCDPISGHTALYWYRQSLGQGLEFLIYFQGNSAPDKSGLPSDRFSAERTGGSVSTLTIQRTQQEDSAVYLCASPLEGATYTGELFFGEGSRLTVL.

The chain is built from TRBV10-2 and TRBJ2-3, with D perhaps assigned TRBD1 or TRBD2 (5 bases each). Germline assignment: CDR1 WSHSY and CDR2 SAAADI. The CDR3 covers 14 residues. The V gene lost 2 bases and the J gene lost 2 bases, with 8 bases spanning the gap. The CDR3 DNA is TGCGCCAGCAGTGAGGAGGGGCCCACAGATACGCAGTATTTT. The encoded protein is CASSEEGPTDTQYF.

This chain connects TRBV7-2 to TRBJ2-2, with 7 bases fitting TRBD2. Germline values: CDR1 SGHTA, CDR2 FQGNSA. This CDR3 spans 14 amino acids. After removal of 5 bases from V and 5 bases from J, the junction contained 5 bases not matched to a gene. The CDR3 is CASSPRTRTGELFF. The CDR3 DNA is TGTGCCAGCAGCCCCAGGACTAGGACCGGGGAGCTGTTTTTT.

A note on this clone: The sample carries other DNA sequences with the same CDR3. The chain combines TRBV7-2 with TRBJ2-7; D gene ambiguous. Trimming removed 3 bases from V and 4 bases from J, with 4 bases in between. The CDR3 loop spans 11 amino acids. Germline CDR1 is SGHTA and CDR2 is FQGNSA. The CDR3 region has the DNA TGTGCCAGCAGCTTTCGATACGAGCAGTACTTC. This translates into CASSFRYEQYF.

This CDR3 reads CASSPHREETQYF. The CDR3 DNA is TGTGCCAGCTCACCACACAGGGAAGAGACCCAGTACTTC. The chain has TRBV18 and TRBJ2-5, with D possibly being TRBD1 (6 bases). The CDR3 length is 13 residues. CDR1 is KGHSH, CDR2 LQKENI, per germline. The V gene lost 1 base and the J gene lost 3 bases, with 6 bases spanning the gap.

This clone showed up just a few times. The rearrangement links TRBV19 to TRBJ1-5; tentatively, D is TRBD1 (6 bases). The CDR3 consists of 15 residues. CDR1 LNHDA and CDR2 SQIVND come from the germline V gene (reference sequence). The ends were cut back, 0 bases at V and 7 bases at J, with 13 bases in the middle. The CDR3 nucleotides are TGTGCCAGTAGTATAGATGGGACAAATGCGCAGCCCCAGCATTTT. Translation gives CASSIDGTNAQPQHF.

The chain employs TRBV14 and TRBJ2-3; D not resolved. From germline, CDR1 is SGHDN and CDR2 FVKESK. The CDR3 loop spans 11 amino acids. The V and J ends lost 2 bases and 6 bases respectively, with 3 bases between them. The CDR3, as DNA: TGTGCCAGCAGCCAATTTGATACGCAGTATTTT. The encoded protein is CASSQFDTQYF.

The chain employs TRBV5-5 and TRBJ2-2; TRBD2 is a possible D gene (5 bases). Germline assignment: CDR1 SGHKS and CDR2 YYEKEE (reference sequence). The CDR3 extends over 15 amino acids. Trimming took off 3 bases at V and 5 bases at J, with 14 bases between the two ends. CDR3 coding DNA: TGTGCCAGCAGCTCTCAAGGGCTAGCAACCGGGGAGCTGTTTTTT. This translates into CASSSQGLATGELFF.

The chain uses TRBV6-5 and TRBJ2-7; weak D call: TRBD1 (5 bases). Trimming pared 2 bases from V and 4 bases from J, leaving 15 bases between. The CDR3 contains 15 residues. The germline CDR1 and CDR2 sequences are MNHEY and SVGAGI. The CDR3 protein is CASSYTSPDTYEQYF. CDR3 in DNA: TGTGCCAGCAGTTACACGAGCCCGGACACTTACGAGCAGTACTTC.

The chain recombines TRBV5-1 with TRBJ2-1, with D hard to call. Germline assignment: CDR1 SGHRS and CDR2 YFSETQ. CDR3 length equals 13 residues. Deletions cut 5 bases from V and 7 bases from J, with 13 bases between. This chain's CDR3 is CASRVFELNEQFF. CDR3 nucleotides: TGCGCCAGCAGGGTCTTTGAGCTTAATGAGCAGTTCTTC.

This chain joins TRBV9 and TRBJ2-5, with no clear D. This CDR3 has 13 residues. CDR1 and CDR2 (germline): SGDLS, YYNGEE. Trimming took 4 bases from V and 2 from J, leaving 9 bases between them. The CDR3 loop is CASSFQTQETQYF. The CDR3 coding sequence is TGTGCCAGCAGCTTCCAAACACAAGAGACCCAGTACTTC.

This chain links TRBV11-2 with TRBJ1-1, with D hard to call. The ends were cut back, 5 bases at V and 4 bases at J, with 17 bases in the middle. Germline loops: CDR1 SGHAT, CDR2 FQNNGV. The CDR3 has 15 amino acids. CDR3 bases: TGTGCCAGCAGCCCCTTTCAAGGTCTGGGCACTGAAGCTTTCTTT. Its translation: CASSPFQGLGTEAFF.

V usage is TRBV28 and J usage is TRBJ1-3; D is ambiguous. Germline loops: CDR1 MDHEN, CDR2 SYDVKM. Trimming took 6 bases from V and 0 from J, leaving 9 bases between them. This CDR3 has 14 residues. The CDR3 nucleotides are TGTGCCAGCAGGCTGACCGTCTCTGGAAACACCATATATTTT. Its protein product is CASRLTVSGNTIYF.

The CDR3 DNA follows: TGTGCCAGCAGCGCGAGTATGGGACTAGCGGGAGGCGCGCACTACAATGAGCAGTTCTTC. It is translated as CASSASMGLAGGAHYNEQFF. V is TRBV9 and J is TRBJ2-1, with 15 positions matching TRBD2. The V and J ends lost 3 bases and 3 bases, in that order; junction bases with no gene match: 13. There are 20 residues in the CDR3. Germline V gene lookup returns CDR1 SGDLS and CDR2 YYNGEE.

V gene TRBV6-1 combines with J gene TRBJ2-5, with 14 nucleotides matching TRBD2. CDR1 is MNHNS and CDR2 is SASEGT in the germline V gene. There are 18 residues in the CDR3. The J segment lost 1 base and the V segment lost 4 bases, leaving 8 bases of the junction unmatched. The CDR3 DNA is TGTGCCAGCAGTGTCCGGAGGGGACTAGCGGGAGCCCAAGAGACCCAGTACTTC. Its protein is CASSVRRGLAGAQETQYF.

This clone has a handful of counts. The J gene is TRBJ1-1, the V gene TRBV7-9; 7 bases are a match to TRBD1. The ends lost 5 bases at V and 4 bases at J; junction bases unmatched: 4. This CDR3 has 13 amino acids. Germline V gene sequence: CDR1 SEHNR, CDR2 FQNEAQ (reference sequence). CDR3 loop: CASSQTGVTEAFF. CDR3 in DNA: TGTGCCAGCAGCCAAACAGGGGTCACTGAAGCTTTCTTT.

The chain links TRBV6-1 to TRBJ1-4, with 8 nucleotides matching TRBD1. Losses at the gene ends were 4 bases for V and 3 bases for J; bases not matched to a gene: 16. Germline assignment: CDR1 MNHNS and CDR2 SASEGT. The length of the CDR3 is 19 residues. The CDR3 loop reads CASSGQADRGRLANEKLFF. The CDR3, as DNA: TGTGCCAGCAGTGGGCAGGCCGACAGGGGTAGGTTGGCTAATGAAAAACTGTTTTTT.

The chain joins TRBV7-9 to TRBJ2-1, with D perhaps TRBD1 (5 bases). The germline gives CDR1 SEHNR, CDR2 FQNEAQ (reference sequence). The CDR3 spans 13 residues. V was shortened by 5 bases and J by 4 bases, with 9 bases between the two germline ends. CDR3 region: CASSPTGYNEQFF. The CDR3 nucleotides are TGTGCCAGCAGCCCCACAGGATACAATGAGCAGTTCTTC.

The chain carries TRBV6-6 and TRBJ1-1; unclear D gene. The CDR3 has 14 residues. Germline V gives CDR1 MNHNY, CDR2 SVGAGI (reference sequence). Trimming took 4 bases from V and 3 from J, leaving 12 bases between them. The CDR3 sequence: CASSSKSGHTEAFF. The CDR3 DNA reads TGTGCCAGCAGTTCCAAGAGCGGGCACACTGAAGCTTTCTTT.